This TCR beta chain was captured by sequencing in a study of CD8 T cells in ankylosing spondylitis. General study findings and limits: Among TCR beta sequences, a motif of roughly 8 highly homologous variants appeared characteristic of ankylosing spondylitis blood.

Germline loops: CDR1 SGHTA, CDR2 FQGNSA. The CDR3 is 13 amino acids. V gave up 4 bases and J gave up 5 bases, with 9 bases separating them. Quantitative 5'-RACE was performed with molecular barcodes, and it yielded the TCR beta libraries. TCRdb re-called the 5' RACE reads with MiXCR, one entry per CDR3 protein. The table lists approximately 110,000 distinct CDR3 sequences, approximately 25% of them singletons. This clonotype came up a few times. Its antigen is not known. The TCR comes from a male donor with ankylosing spondylitis. The specimen sequenced was synovial fluid, either unsorted or a sorted T cell fraction (not recorded which). The genes are TRBV7-2 and TRBJ1-5, with D perhaps matching TRBD1 (5 bases). The CDR3 DNA follows: TGTGCCAGCAGCTCGGGACGGGATCAGCCCCAGCATTTT. Translation gives CASSSGRDQPQHF.